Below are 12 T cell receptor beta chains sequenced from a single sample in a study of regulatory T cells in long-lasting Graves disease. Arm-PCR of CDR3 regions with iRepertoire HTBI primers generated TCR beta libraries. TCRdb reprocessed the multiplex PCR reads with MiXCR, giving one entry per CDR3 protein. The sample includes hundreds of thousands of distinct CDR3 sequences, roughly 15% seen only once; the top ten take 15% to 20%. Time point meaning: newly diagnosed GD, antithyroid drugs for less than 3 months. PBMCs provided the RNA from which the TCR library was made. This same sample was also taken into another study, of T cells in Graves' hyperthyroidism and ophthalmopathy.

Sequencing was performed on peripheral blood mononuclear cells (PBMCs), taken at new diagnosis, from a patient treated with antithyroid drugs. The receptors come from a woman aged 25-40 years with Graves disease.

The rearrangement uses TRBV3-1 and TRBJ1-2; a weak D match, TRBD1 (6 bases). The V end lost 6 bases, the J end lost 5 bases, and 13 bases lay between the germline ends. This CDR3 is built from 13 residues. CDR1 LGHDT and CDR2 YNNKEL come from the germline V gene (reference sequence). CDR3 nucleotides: TGTGCCAGCAGTCGGACAGATTCTTATGGCTACACCTTC. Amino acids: CASSRTDSYGYTF.

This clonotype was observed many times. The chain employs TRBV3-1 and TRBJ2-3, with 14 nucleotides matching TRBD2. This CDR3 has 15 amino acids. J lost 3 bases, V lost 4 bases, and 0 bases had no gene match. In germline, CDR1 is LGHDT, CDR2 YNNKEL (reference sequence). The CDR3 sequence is CASSRTSGRTDTQYF. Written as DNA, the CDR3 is TGTGCCAGCAGCCGGACTAGCGGGAGGACAGATACGCAGTATTTT.

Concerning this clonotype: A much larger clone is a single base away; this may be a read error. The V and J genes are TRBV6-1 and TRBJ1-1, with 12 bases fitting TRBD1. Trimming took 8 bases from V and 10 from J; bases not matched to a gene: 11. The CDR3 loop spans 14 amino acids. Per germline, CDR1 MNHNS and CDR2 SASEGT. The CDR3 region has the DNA TGTGCCAGCCTGCCGGGACAGGGGGCCTCTGTAGCTTTCTTT. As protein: CASLPGQGASVAFF.

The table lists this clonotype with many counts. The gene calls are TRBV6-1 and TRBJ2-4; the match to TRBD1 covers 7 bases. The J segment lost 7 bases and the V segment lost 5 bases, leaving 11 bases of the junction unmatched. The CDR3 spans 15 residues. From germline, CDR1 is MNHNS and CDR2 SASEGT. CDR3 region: CASSTRGQLSNIQYF. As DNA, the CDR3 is TGTGCCAGCAGTACCCGGGGACAGCTTTCGAACATTCAGTACTTC.

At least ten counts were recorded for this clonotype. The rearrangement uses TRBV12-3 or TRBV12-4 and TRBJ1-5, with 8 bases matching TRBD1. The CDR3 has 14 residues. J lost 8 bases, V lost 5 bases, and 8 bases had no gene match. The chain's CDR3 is CASSRTGNGKPQHF. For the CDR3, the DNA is TGTGCCAGCAGTCGGACAGGGAATGGAAAGCCCCAGCATTTT.

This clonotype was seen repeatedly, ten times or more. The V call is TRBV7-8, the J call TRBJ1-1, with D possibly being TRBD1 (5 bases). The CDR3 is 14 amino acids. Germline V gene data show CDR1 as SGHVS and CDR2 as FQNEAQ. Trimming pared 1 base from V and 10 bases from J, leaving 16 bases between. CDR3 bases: TGTGCCAGCAGCTTAGAGGGGTCCAAATATCCAGCTTTCTTT. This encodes CASSLEGSKYPAFF.

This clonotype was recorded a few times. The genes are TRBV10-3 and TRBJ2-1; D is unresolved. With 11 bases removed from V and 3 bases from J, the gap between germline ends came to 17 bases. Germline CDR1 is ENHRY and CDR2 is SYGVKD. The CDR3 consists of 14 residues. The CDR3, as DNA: TGTGCCCACCGAGACTCCGCGGACTACAATGAGCAGTTCTTC. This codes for CAHRDSADYNEQFF.

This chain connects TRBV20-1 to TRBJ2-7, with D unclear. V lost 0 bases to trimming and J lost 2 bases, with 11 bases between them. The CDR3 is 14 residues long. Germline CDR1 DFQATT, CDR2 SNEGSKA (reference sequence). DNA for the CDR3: TGCAGTGCTAGAGATTTGGCAGGAACCTACGAGCAGTACTTC. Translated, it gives CSARDLAGTYEQYF.

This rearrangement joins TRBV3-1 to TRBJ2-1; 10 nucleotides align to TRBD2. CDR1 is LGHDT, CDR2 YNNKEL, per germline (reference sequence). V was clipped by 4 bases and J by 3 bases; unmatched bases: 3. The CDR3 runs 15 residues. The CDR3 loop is CASSPRLAGYNEQFF. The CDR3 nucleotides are TGTGCCAGCAGCCCGCGACTAGCGGGCTACAATGAGCAGTTCTTC.

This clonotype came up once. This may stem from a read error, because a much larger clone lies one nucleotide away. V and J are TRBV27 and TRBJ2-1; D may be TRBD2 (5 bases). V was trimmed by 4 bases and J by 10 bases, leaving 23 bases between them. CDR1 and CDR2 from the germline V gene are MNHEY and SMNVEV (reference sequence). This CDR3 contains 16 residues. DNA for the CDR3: TGTGCCAGCAGTTCCTCGGGCGGCGGGTCGGGGAACGAGCAGTTCTTC. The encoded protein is CASSSSGGGSGNEQFF.

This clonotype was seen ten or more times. The CDR3 loop is CASSPSADTQYF. The CDR3 nucleotides are TGTGCCAGCAGTCCCTCAGCAGATACGCAGTATTTT. The chain employs TRBV6-1 and TRBJ2-3; D gene ambiguous. Trimming took 5 bases from V and 4 from J, leaving 7 bases between them. Germline CDR1 MNHNS, CDR2 SASEGT. The CDR3 extends over 12 amino acids.

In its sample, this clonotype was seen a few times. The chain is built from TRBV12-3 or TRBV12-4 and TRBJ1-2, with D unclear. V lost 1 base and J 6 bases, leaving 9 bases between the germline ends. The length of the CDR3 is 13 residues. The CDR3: CASSLVAGDGYTF. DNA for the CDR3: TGTGCCAGCAGTTTAGTTGCTGGGGATGGCTACACCTTC.